A single sample is the source of the 8 T cell receptor beta chains below, sequenced in a study of cytomegalovirus exposure and HLA in healthy donors. This table comes from immunoSEQ multiplex PCR, and its TCRdb copy is limited to in-frame clones, with some not included. The sample has 280,000 or so clones, approximately 90% seen once; the top ten hold about 0.9%. Sequencing used PBMCs. The receptors stem from a woman under 30 in good health and CMV-seronegative.

This chain uses TRBV9 with TRBJ2-1; 7 bases map to TRBD2. V gave up 4 bases and J gave up 8 bases; unmatched junction bases: 12. Per the germline V gene, CDR1 is SGDLS and CDR2 is YYNGEE. The CDR3 totals 15 residues. The CDR3 loop is CASSPFQLTSYEQFF. Here the CDR3 DNA reads TGTGCCAGCAGCCCCTTCCAACTGACTAGCTATGAGCAGTTCTTC.

CDR3 amino acids: CSVAGAGDLTDTQYF. DNA for the CDR3: TGCAGCGTTGCCGGGGCAGGGGATCTGACAGATACGCAGTATTTT. The chain recombines TRBV29-1 with TRBJ2-3; perhaps TRBD1 as D (6 bases). Per germline, CDR1 SQVTM and CDR2 ANQGSEA. The CDR3 extends over 15 amino acids. V dropped 4 bases and J dropped 3 bases, with 17 bases sitting between them.

This chain connects TRBV7-2 to TRBJ2-3; the match to TRBD2 covers 10 bases. Germline V gives CDR1 SGHTA, CDR2 FQGNSA. V lost 2 bases to trimming and J lost 5 bases; unmatched junction nucleotides: 13. The CDR3 runs 18 residues. The CDR3 DNA is TGTGCCAGCAGCTTATTGTCTCGACTAGCGGGTACCTTAGATACGCAGTATTTT. Translation gives CASSLLSRLAGTLDTQYF.

The DNA of the CDR3 is TGTGCCAGCAGTAGCGGTTTGGGCGAGCAGTACTTC. Translation: CASSSGLGEQYF. The V and J genes are TRBV28 and TRBJ2-7, with D possibly being TRBD2 (5 bases). CDR3 length equals 12 residues. V was cut by 5 bases and J by 6 bases, with 11 bases left in between. Germline V gives CDR1 MDHEN, CDR2 SYDVKM.

The CDR3 spells CASSSPGLAAGNEQFF. The CDR3 nucleotides are TGTGCCAGCAGTTCTCCGGGACTAGCAGCGGGGAATGAGCAGTTCTTC. V usage is TRBV6-5 and J usage is TRBJ2-1; 9 positions match TRBD2. J lost 7 bases, V lost 4 bases, and 11 bases had no gene match. Germline V gives CDR1 MNHEY, CDR2 SVGAGI. The CDR3 is made up of 16 amino acids.

In its sample, this clone was seen a few times. This chain's CDR3 is CATSIGSSGETQYF. CDR3 DNA sequence: TGTGCCACCAGCATAGGAAGTAGCGGGGAGACCCAGTACTTC. This chain links TRBV15 with TRBJ2-5; the match to TRBD2 covers 7 bases. Germline V gene data show CDR1 as LNHNV and CDR2 as YYDKDF (reference sequence). V shed 4 bases and J 5 bases; nucleotides not matched to a gene: 7. The CDR3 spans 14 residues.

The rearrangement links TRBV27 to TRBJ1-1; D may be TRBD1 (6 bases). The CDR3 is made up of 13 amino acids. The V end was cut by 3 bases, the J end by 1 base, with 6 bases between. Germline V lookup: CDR1 MNHEY, CDR2 SMNVEV (reference sequence). The CDR3 region is CASSFRGNTEAFF. DNA for the CDR3: TGTGCCAGCAGTTTCAGGGGGAACACTGAAGCTTTCTTT.

This chain links TRBV27 with TRBJ2-1; TRBD2 is a possible D gene (5 bases). This CDR3 has 12 amino acids. The germline V gene encodes CDR1 MNHEY and CDR2 SMNVEV (reference sequence). Trimming took 6 bases from V and 3 from J, leaving 6 bases between them. As DNA, the CDR3 is TGTGCCAGCAGAGGACTCTACAATGAGCAGTTCTTC. Encoded protein: CASRGLYNEQFF.